Here is one TCR beta chain with its context. The antigen remains undetermined. The library targeted TCRbeta and was prepared with unique molecular identifiers. TCRdb reprocessed the PCR reads with MiXCR, giving one entry per CDR3 protein. In the table there are 750,000 to 950,000 distinct CDR3 sequences, less than 20% of which are singletons. The CDR3 extends over 14 amino acids. V shed 2 bases and J shed 9 bases, with 14 bases lying between them. This specimen comes from a study of T-cell reconstitution after alpha-beta-depleted transplantation in children. Broader study findings: Several hundred expanded graft clones reportedly were the source of alpha-beta T cells about two months after transplant. Some patients showed high day-60 TCRbeta diversity, which derived from surviving recipient T cells and thymic progenitors. It was newly produced T cells that mostly accounted for T-cell counts and diversity one year after transplant.

Specimen: PBMCs, mostly from graft donor cells, collected 360 days after TCRalphabeta/CD19-depleted stem cell transplant. The rearrangement uses TRBV12-3 or TRBV12-4 and TRBJ2-1; weak D call: TRBD2 (6 bases). This receptor was taken from a male patient between 5 and 17 years old who had a stem cell transplant for acute lymphoblastic leukemia, so the T cells may come from the graft donor. CDR3 in amino acids: CASSLLRVGGEQFF. The CDR3 DNA sequence: TGTGCCAGCAGTTTATTAAGGGTGGGGGGTGAGCAGTTCTTC.